This TCR beta chain appears in the sequencing data of a study of control samples from healthy donors and cancer patients. The CDR3 extends over 14 amino acids. Trimming cost V 5 bases and J 6 bases, with 13 bases left between them. Per germline, CDR1 SGHNT and CDR2 YENEEA. TCRdb's table, derived via immunoSEQ multiplex PCR, lists solely in-frame clones and lacks some. The sample yields 140,000 or so clones, more than 85% seen once. This clonotype was obtained from a man younger than 40 in good health. Sample: blood. This rearrangement joins TRBV11-3 to TRBJ2-2; D may match TRBD1 or TRBD2 (5 bases each). CDR3 nucleotides: TGTGCCAGCAGCCCAGCCGGGACGTCCGGGGAGCTGTTTTTT. Translating it yields CASSPAGTSGELFF.